The subject of this entry is one T cell receptor (beta chain). Its antigen is as yet unknown. The treatment was: roughly 18 received Ad26.COV2.S at low or high dose, single or two shots; about 5 received placebo; per-sample allocation not given. Sampling happened 63 days after the first vaccine or placebo injection. The sample is drawn from a study of Ad26.COV2.S vaccination and SARS-CoV-2 variants. For the study at large: Among those in the COV1001 Ad26.COV2.S trial arm was the donor. Donor got 5x10^10 or 1x10^11 viral particles of Ad26.COV2.S. Study-wide results and limits: Spike-specific TCR breadth was greater in vaccine than placebo recipients.

V gave up 5 bases and J gave up 4 bases, with 17 bases separating them. The V gene's germline CDR1 is SGHAT and CDR2 FQNNGV. The CDR3 contains 15 residues. TCRdb's table, derived via immunoSEQ multiplex PCR, lists solely in-frame clones and lacks some. In the table there are fewer than 400,000 clones, about 90% of which are singletons. The sequence derives from a person aged 18-60 years who received the Ad26.COV2.S COVID-19 vaccine or a placebo. V usage is TRBV11-2 and J usage is TRBJ1-1, with a weak D call TRBD1 (6 bases). The sequenced sample was peripheral blood, obtained in a trial of Ad26.COV2.S vaccine versus placebo. CDR3 protein: CASSLQQGGGTEAFF. Here the CDR3 DNA reads TGTGCCAGCAGCCTACAACAGGGTGGGGGCACTGAAGCTTTCTTT.